The 5 T cell receptor beta chains presented below share a single source sample, sequenced in a study of T-cell reconstitution after alpha-beta-depleted transplantation in children. As it was prepared, the TCRbeta library received unique molecular identifiers. One entry per CDR3 protein, called by TCRdb with MiXCR from the PCR reads. This sample carries 380,000 or so distinct CDR3 sequences, 13% of them seen once, and the ten largest clones take around 4.5%. The input for sequencing was PBMCs, taken from the stem cell graft. All receptors come from a human donor who donated a stem cell graft to a child with Fanconi anemia.

There are a few counts of this clonotype. CDR3 bases: TGTGCCAGCAGTCAACAAGGGGGAAACATTCAGTACTTC. Protein sequence: CASSQQGGNIQYF. This chain links TRBV2 with TRBJ2-4; tentative D call: TRBD1 (6 bases). The CDR3 is 13 residues long. The V gene's germline CDR1 is SNHLY and CDR2 FYNNEI. The V and J ends lost 5 bases and 6 bases respectively, with 11 bases between them.

This clonotype has just a few counts. The rearrangement links TRBV29-1 to TRBJ1-1, with D unclear. CDR1 is SQVTM, CDR2 ANQGSEA, per germline. V dropped 7 bases and J dropped 5 bases, with 14 bases sitting between them. The CDR3 consists of 12 residues. The CDR3 protein is CSGRSSGTEAFF. In DNA form, the CDR3 reads TGCAGCGGGCGGAGCTCGGGTACTGAAGCTTTCTTT.

The chain links TRBV6-9 to TRBJ2-1, with 7 bases matching TRBD2. Germline V gene lookup returns CDR1 MNHGY and CDR2 SVAAGI. Losses at the gene ends were 4 bases for V and 6 bases for J; bases not matched to a gene: 12. The CDR3 length is 16 residues. The CDR3 bases are TGTGCCAGCAGTTTTGGGCGGGGGAGAGGCATCAATGAGCAGTTCTTC. Amino acids: CASSFGRGRGINEQFF.

This clonotype was counted at least ten times. The chain uses TRBV27 and TRBJ2-3; possibly TRBD2 for D (5 bases). CDR3 size: 13 residues. Per germline, CDR1 MNHEY and CDR2 SMNVEV (reference sequence). The V and J ends lost 2 bases and 5 bases respectively, with 8 bases between them. The CDR3 protein is CASSLLREDTQYF. The DNA for the CDR3 is TGTGCCAGCAGTTTACTGAGGGAAGATACGCAGTATTTT.

V and J are TRBV25-1 and TRBJ1-2; possibly TRBD1 for D (6 bases). Trimming removed 1 base at V and 2 bases at J, with 11 bases between. From germline, CDR1 is MGHDK and CDR2 SYGVNS. This CDR3 contains 15 residues. CDR3 loop: CASSEFTGQNYGYTF. The CDR3 coding sequence is TGTGCCAGCAGTGAATTTACTGGACAGAACTATGGCTACACCTTC.